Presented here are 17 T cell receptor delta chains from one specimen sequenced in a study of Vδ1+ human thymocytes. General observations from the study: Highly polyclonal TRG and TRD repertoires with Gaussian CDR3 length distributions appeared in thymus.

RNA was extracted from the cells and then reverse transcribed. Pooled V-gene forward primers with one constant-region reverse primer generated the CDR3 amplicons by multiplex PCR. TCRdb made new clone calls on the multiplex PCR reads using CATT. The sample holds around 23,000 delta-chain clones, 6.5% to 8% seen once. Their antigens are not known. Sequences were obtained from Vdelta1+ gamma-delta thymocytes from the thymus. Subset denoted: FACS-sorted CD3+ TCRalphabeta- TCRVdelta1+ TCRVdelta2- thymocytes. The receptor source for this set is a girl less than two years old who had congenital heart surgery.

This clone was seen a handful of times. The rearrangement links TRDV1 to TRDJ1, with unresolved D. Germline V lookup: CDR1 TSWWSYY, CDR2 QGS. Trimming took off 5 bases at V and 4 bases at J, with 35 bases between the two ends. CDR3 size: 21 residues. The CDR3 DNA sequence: TGTGCTCTTGGGCCCCCTAGAAGGGAACGCCATCCATACCCAGGTCACGATAAACTCATCTTT. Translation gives CALGPPRRERHPYPGHDKLIF.

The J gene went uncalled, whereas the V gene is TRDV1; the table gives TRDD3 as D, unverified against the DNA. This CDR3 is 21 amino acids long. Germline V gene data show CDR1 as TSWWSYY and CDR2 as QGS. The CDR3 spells CALGGPPISYAGGPYPRKIIF. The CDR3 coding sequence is TGTGCTCTTGGGGGACCCCCGATATCTTACGCCGGGGGCCCATACCCCCGAAAAATCATCTTT.

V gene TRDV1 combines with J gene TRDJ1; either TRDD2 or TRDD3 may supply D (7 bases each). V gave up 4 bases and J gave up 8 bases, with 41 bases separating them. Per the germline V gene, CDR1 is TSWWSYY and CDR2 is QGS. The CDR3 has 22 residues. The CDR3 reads CALGGTGLPISAWDTFFDKLIF. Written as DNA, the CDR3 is TGTGCTCTTGGGGGAACCGGACTTCCTATTTCTGCCTGGGATACCTTTTTCGACAAACTCATCTTT.

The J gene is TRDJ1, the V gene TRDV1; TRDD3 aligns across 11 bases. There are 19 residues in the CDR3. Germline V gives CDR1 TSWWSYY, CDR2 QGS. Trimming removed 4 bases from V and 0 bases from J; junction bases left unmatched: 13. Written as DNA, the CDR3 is TGTGCTCTTGGGGTCCCACTGGGGGATATGGGGGTTTACACCGATAAACTCATCTTT. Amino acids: CALGVPLGDMGVYTDKLIF.

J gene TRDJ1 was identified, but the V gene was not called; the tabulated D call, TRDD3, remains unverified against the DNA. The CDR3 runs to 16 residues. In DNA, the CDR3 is TGTGCTCTTGGGGCGCTAGGGGGGGGGTACACCGATAAACTCATCTTT. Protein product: CALGALGGGYTDKLIF.

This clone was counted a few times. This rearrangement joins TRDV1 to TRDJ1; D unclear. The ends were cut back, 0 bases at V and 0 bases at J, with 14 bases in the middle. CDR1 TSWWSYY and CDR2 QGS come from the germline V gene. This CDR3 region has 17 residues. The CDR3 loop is CALGELWERSYTDKLIF. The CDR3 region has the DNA TGTGCTCTTGGGGAACTATGGGAACGGTCCTACACCGATAAACTCATCTTT.

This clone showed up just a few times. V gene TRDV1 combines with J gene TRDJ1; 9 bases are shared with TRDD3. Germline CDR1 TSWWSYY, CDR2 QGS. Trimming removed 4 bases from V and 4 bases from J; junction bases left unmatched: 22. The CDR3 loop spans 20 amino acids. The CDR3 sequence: CALGALPSCLGDSLVDKLIF. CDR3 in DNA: TGTGCTCTTGGGGCTCTTCCCTCATGTCTGGGGGATTCGCTTGTCGATAAACTCATCTTT.

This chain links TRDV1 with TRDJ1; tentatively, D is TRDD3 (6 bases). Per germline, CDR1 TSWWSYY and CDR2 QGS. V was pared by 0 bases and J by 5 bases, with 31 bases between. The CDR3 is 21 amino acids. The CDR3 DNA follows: TGTGCTCTTGGGGAACTCCAACCTCCCGCCTGGGGATTAGGGCTGGGAGATAAACTCATCTTT. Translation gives CALGELQPPAWGLGLGDKLIF.

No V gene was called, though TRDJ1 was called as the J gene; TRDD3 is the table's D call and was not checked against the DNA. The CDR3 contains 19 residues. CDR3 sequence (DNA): TGTGCTATTGGGGAACCGAGTCAGGGGCCTTATGAAACGACCGATAAACTCATCTTT. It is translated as CAIGEPSQGPYETTDKLIF.

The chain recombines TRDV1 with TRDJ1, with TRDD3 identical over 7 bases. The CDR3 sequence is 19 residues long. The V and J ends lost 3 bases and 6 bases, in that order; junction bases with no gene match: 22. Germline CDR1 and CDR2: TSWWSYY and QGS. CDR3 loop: CALGDHSSLGIGTRNKLIF. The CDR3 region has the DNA TGTGCTCTTGGGGATCATTCCTCACTGGGGATAGGGACTAGGAATAAACTCATCTTT.

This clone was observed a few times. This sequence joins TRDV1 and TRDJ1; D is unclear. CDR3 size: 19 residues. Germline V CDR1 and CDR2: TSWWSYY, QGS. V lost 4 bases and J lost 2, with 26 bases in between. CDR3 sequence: CALGARVVRAYKSTDKLIF. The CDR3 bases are TGTGCTCTTGGGGCCAGAGTAGTCCGGGCTTACAAATCAACCGATAAACTCATCTTT.

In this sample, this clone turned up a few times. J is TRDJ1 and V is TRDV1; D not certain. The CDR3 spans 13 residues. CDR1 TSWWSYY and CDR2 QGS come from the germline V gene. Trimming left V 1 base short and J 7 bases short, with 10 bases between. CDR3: CALGERAVGKLIF. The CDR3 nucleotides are TGTGCTCTTGGGGAACGAGCCGTTGGTAAACTCATCTTT.

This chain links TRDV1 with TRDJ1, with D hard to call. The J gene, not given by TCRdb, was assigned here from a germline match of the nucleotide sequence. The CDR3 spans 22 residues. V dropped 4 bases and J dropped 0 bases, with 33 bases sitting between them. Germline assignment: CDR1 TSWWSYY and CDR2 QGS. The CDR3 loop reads CALGASFPSSPMARPYTDKLIF. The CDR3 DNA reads TGTGCTCTTGGGGCCTCTTTTCCGTCTTCACCCATGGCCCGCCCTTACACCGATAAACTCATCTTT.

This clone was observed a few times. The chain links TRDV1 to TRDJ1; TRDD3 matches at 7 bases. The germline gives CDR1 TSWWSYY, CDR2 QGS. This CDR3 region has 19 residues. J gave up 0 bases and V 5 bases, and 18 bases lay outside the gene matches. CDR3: CALGRQWVLGRIYTDKLIF. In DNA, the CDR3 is TGTGCTCTTGGGCGACAGTGGGTACTGGGGAGGATCTACACCGATAAACTCATCTTT.

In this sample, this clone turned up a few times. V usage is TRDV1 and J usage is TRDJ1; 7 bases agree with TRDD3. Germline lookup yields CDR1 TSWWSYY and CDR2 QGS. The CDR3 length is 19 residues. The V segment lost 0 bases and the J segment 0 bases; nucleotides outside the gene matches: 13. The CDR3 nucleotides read TGTGCTCTTGGGGAACTTGGTTTCGTGGATACGTTTTACACCGATAAACTCATCTTT. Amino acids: CALGELGFVDTFYTDKLIF.

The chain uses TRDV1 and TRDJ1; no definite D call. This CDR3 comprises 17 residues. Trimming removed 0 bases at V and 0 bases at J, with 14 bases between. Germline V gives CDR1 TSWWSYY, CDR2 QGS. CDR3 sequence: CALGELERFPYTDKLIF. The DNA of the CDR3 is TGTGCTCTTGGGGAACTGGAGAGGTTCCCCTACACCGATAAACTCATCTTT.

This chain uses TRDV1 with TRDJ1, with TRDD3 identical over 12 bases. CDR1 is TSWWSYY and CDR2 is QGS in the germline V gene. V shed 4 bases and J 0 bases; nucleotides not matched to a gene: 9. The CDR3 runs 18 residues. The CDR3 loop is CALGGRTGGYWYTDKLIF. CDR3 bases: TGTGCTCTTGGGGGCCGTACTGGGGGATACTGGTACACCGATAAACTCATCTTT.